The 9 T cell receptor beta chains in this list originate from one sample, sequenced in a study of blood T cell repertoires in COVID-19 (dated by TCRdb to the early 2020s). The library was prepared using the immunoSEQ multiplex PCR assay. Held by TCRdb, this immuneACCESS table contains in-frame sequences only and omits some clones. Under half of the omission traces to an unresolved V gene where checked; the cause of the rest is unknown. This sample is represented by tens of thousands of clones; more than 75% of them were singletons. The ten top clones hold around 12% of the sample. Material: peripheral blood. These receptors originate from a human donor in a cohort sampled during active COVID-19.

The chain has TRBV19 and TRBJ1-2; D call uncertain. The V and J ends lost 5 bases and 5 bases respectively, with 18 bases between them. CDR3 length: 15 amino acids. Germline CDR1 is LNHDA and CDR2 is SQIVND (reference sequence). Here the CDR3 DNA reads TGTGCCAGTAGTGCCGACCTAGGAGGGAAGTATGGCTACACCTTC. This codes for CASSADLGGKYGYTF.

This clone was counted only a few times. This chain joins TRBV5-6 and TRBJ2-7; 7 nucleotides match TRBD1. From germline, CDR1 is SGHDT and CDR2 YYEEEE. Germline trimming cut 0 bases from V and 3 bases from J; bases unmatched to any gene: 3. This CDR3 region has 14 residues. The CDR3 nucleotides read TGTGCCAGCAGCTTGGGACAGGGTAACTACGAGCAGTACGTC. Translation gives CASSLGQGNYEQYV.

The chain recombines TRBV19 with TRBJ1-3, with 7 bases that match TRBD1. CDR3 length: 15 amino acids. The trim removed 5 bases at V and 2 bases at J, leaving 6 bases unmatched. Germline V gene sequence: CDR1 LNHDA, CDR2 SQIVND (reference sequence). The CDR3 sequence is CASSQDRAAGNTIYF. The CDR3 DNA reads TGTGCCAGTAGTCAAGACAGGGCTGCTGGAAACACCATATATTTT.

A single count supports this clone. The gene calls are TRBV28 and TRBJ2-1, with TRBD2 identical over 11 bases. The germline gives CDR1 MDHEN, CDR2 SYDVKM. CDR3 length: 16 amino acids. Trimming cost V 3 bases and J 4 bases; bases outside gene matches: 5. The CDR3, as DNA: TGTGCCAGCAGTTTCCGACTAGCGGGAAAATACAATGAGCAGTTCTTC. It specifies CASSFRLAGKYNEQFF.

The chain carries TRBV5-5 and TRBJ1-3; 8 nucleotides line up with TRBD1. Trimming at V came to 4 bases and at J to 8 bases, leaving 11 bases not matched to a gene. CDR1 is SGHKS, CDR2 YYEKEE, per germline (reference sequence). The CDR3 spans 15 residues. This CDR3 is CASSPPPGGRDTIYF. CDR3 in DNA: TGTGCCAGCAGCCCCCCTCCAGGGGGCCGGGACACCATATATTTT.

V usage is TRBV19 and J usage is TRBJ2-7; TRBD2 agrees at 8 bases. Unmatched junction bases numbered 8, after V lost 5 bases and J lost 2 bases. The CDR3 length is 15 residues. The germline gives CDR1 LNHDA, CDR2 SQIVND (reference sequence). The CDR3 sequence is CASSPGGGLPYEQYV. CDR3 nucleotides: TGTGCCAGTAGTCCAGGCGGGGGGCTTCCCTACGAGCAGTACGTC.

This clone occurred a few times. This chain uses TRBV14 with TRBJ2-3, with TRBD2 identical over 9 bases. Germline values: CDR1 SGHDN, CDR2 FVKESK. With 4 bases clipped from V and 0 bases from J, the junction kept 8 bases outside the gene matches. This CDR3 has 17 residues. CDR3 in DNA: TGTGCCAGCAGCCTACCGCCGGCGGGGGGGAGCACAGATACGCAGTATTTT. The encoded protein is CASSLPPAGGSTDTQYF.

This sequence joins TRBV19 and TRBJ2-2; 7 nucleotides match TRBD1. This CDR3 spans 15 amino acids. Germline V lookup: CDR1 LNHDA, CDR2 SQIVND (reference sequence). V lost 7 bases to trimming and J lost 8 bases; unmatched junction nucleotides: 13. The CDR3 DNA follows: TGTGCCAGTAATCCAATACAGGGGAGAGGTGGGGAGCTGTTTTTT. Translation: CASNPIQGRGGELFF.

The V call is TRBV11-2, the J call TRBJ1-1, with TRBD1 identical over 12 bases. J lost 4 bases, V lost 3 bases, and 0 bases had no gene match. Per germline, CDR1 SGHAT and CDR2 FQNNGV. This CDR3 contains 14 residues. The CDR3 DNA follows: TGTGCCAGCAGCTTGGGACAGGGGGCCACTGAAGCTTTCTTT. Protein product: CASSLGQGATEAFF.